A selection of T cell receptor beta chains follows, all from one sample in a study of OX40 agonist ivuxolimab in advanced cancers. Produced via immunoSEQ multiplex PCR; TCRdb's table is partial and in-frame only. Of tens of thousands of clones listed, approximately 84% are singletons. The sample consisted of CD4+ or CD8+ T cells sorted from blood, taken in a trial of the OX40 agonist ivuxolimab. Receptor source: an adult with an advanced solid tumor such as melanoma, head and neck, liver or kidney cancer. Both conserved end residues are part of each CDR3. Clone size appears in some rows only: once, few, many, or a class for an expanded clone.

j_call	v_call	clone_size	cdr3_aa
TRBJ1-2	TRBV7-9	-	CASSLAATGGPNYGYTF
TRBJ1-5	TRBV19	-	CAIGTGGIGGNQPQHF
TRBJ1-4	TRBV4-2	-	CASSQLDATNEKLFF
TRBJ2-5	TRBV2	-	CASSAGRARETQYF
TRBJ2-1	TRBV30	once	CAWEGQGAWNEQFF
TRBJ2-1	TRBV6-1	-	CASSALGLAGYNEQFF
TRBJ2-3	TRBV5-1	-	CASSSGTTSTDTQYF
TRBJ1-1	TRBV23-1	-	CASSPLLSHRVNTEAFF
TRBJ2-3	TRBV7-6	-	CASTQTPSTDTQYF
TRBJ1-6	TRBV16	-	CASSQSTSHSPLHF
TRBJ2-6	TRBV10-2	-	CASRDGLTSGTGGANVLTF
TRBJ1-6	TRBV5-1	-	CASSSRGFDNSPLHF
TRBJ1-6	TRBV19	-	CASSLKQGGSPLHF
TRBJ2-3	TRBV5-1	-	CASSLDRWGGREDTQYF
TRBJ2-1	TRBV29-1	-	CSVGLGAREQFF
TRBJ2-1	TRBV7-2	-	CASSLEGQGYNEQFF
TRBJ2-7	TRBV15	-	CATSRGTHYEQYF
TRBJ2-7	TRBV5-8	-	CARVIWQGSPYEQYF
TRBJ2-2	TRBV19	-	CASSIGGSLNTGELFF
TRBJ1-5	TRBV15	few	CATSRDGQFNQPQHF
TRBJ2-2	TRBV5-1	-	CASSLKDRGLGSGELFF
TRBJ2-3	TRBV18	-	CASSPRTGSTDTQYF
TRBJ2-7	TRBV5-4	once	CASSLVGQGAHEQYF
TRBJ2-7	TRBV11-2	-	CASSLGGTGQQYF
TRBJ1-1	TRBV5-1	-	CASRFDGYTEAFF
TRBJ1-6	TRBV5-6	-	CASSLGQVVYSPLHF
TRBJ2-4	TRBV5-4	once	CASSPGMANIQYF
TRBJ1-2	TRBV19	-	CASSMSPGLRSYTF
TRBJ1-2	TRBV4-1	-	CASSPGGSSYGYTF
TRBJ1-4	TRBV7-9	few	CASSLVNEKLFF
TRBJ1-1	TRBV6-1	once	CASSESRPTTRNAEAFF
TRBJ2-6	TRBV19	-	CASSGAISGANVLTF
TRBJ2-2	TRBV28	-	CASSLYVGNTGELFF
TRBJ2-2	TRBV5-8	-	CASSFFTTGGFVTGELFF
TRBJ2-1	TRBV27	-	CASSLEGTGNNEQFF
TRBJ2-3	TRBV5-8	-	CASSLEPLTDTQYF
TRBJ1-3	TRBV11-3	once	CASSLSSVGSGNTIYF
TRBJ2-1	TRBV10-3	-	CAISESSVTSGTDEQFF
TRBJ2-2	TRBV6-5	-	CASRGQGTNTGELFF
TRBJ1-2	TRBV28	-	CASSLSLANYGYTF
TRBJ1-2	TRBV23-1	-	CASSQSVRLFNYGYTF
TRBJ1-4	TRBV19	once	CASSLERSATNEKLFF
TRBJ1-1	TRBV7-9	few	CASAKKLGQAAEAFF
TRBJ1-3	TRBV5-1	once	CASSAASGNTIYF
TRBJ2-2	TRBV7-2	-	CASSFRLAVNTGELFF
TRBJ2-2	TRBV11-1	-	CASSLTTLPGELFF
TRBJ1-2	TRBV9	-	CASSVGLRSGGYTF
TRBJ1-1	TRBV10-3	-	CAIREAGENTEAFF
TRBJ1-2	TRBV6-5	few	CASSEDRAPYGYTF
TRBJ2-7	TRBV18	-	CASSPPDRFPYEQYF
TRBJ2-1	TRBV5-1	-	CASSLTLSSYNEQFF
TRBJ1-1	TRBV30	few	CAWSHDSRTEAFF
TRBJ1-1	TRBV18	-	CASSLRTGRSNTEAFF